These T cell receptor beta chains were read from a single sample in a study of tumor-infiltrating lymphocytes in oesophageal squamous cell carcinoma. Each CDR3 protein gets one entry after TCRdb re-called the PCR reads with MiXCR. The table has more than 15,000 distinct CDR3 sequences, 45% to 50% seen once. What was sequenced was esophageal tumor tissue. The receptors were sampled from a male donor with esophageal squamous cell carcinoma. Each CDR3 is given with its conserved first and last residue. A D gene is named only where the DNA matches it firmly. Expanded clones get a size class; other rows say once, few or many, or leave the size out.

j_call clone_size d_call v_call cdr3_nt cdr3_aa
TRBJ1-1 many NA TRBV10-1 TGCGCCAGCAGTGATGAGAAGAACACTGAAGCTTTCTTT CASSDEKNTEAFF
TRBJ1-5 NA NA TRBV7-8 TGTGCCAGCAGCAGGGGGAGTCAGCCCCAGCATTTT CASSRGSQPQHF
TRBJ2-5 NA NA TRBV7-6 TGTGCCAGCAGCCGACTAGGGAGAAAAGAGACCCAGTACTTC CASSRLGRKETQYF
TRBJ1-1 NA NA TRBV7-2 TGTGCCAGCAGCATTCAGACAGTGATGAACACTGAAGCTTTCTTT CASSIQTVMNTEAFF
TRBJ2-5 once NA TRBV7-3 TGTGCCAGCAGCTCCCCTAACGCACAAGAGACCCAGTACTTC CASSSPNAQETQYF
TRBJ2-3 NA TRBD1 TRBV28 TGTGCCAGCAGTCCCGACAGGGAATACGAGCAGTACTTT CASSPDREYEQYF
TRBJ2-6 few NA TRBV7-8 TGTGCCAGCAGCCCCCAGCCCGTCTCTGGGGCCAACGTCCTGACTTTC CASSPQPVSGANVLTF
TRBJ2-5 NA NA TRBV6-1 TGTGCCAGCATGACAGGCGAGACCCAGTACTTC CASMTGETQYF
TRBJ2-1 NA NA TRBV12-3/TRBV12-4 TGTGCCAGCAGTTCCCATCTAGAGGGTGAGCAGTTCTTC CASSSHLEGEQFF
TRBJ2-2 NA NA TRBV11-2 TGTGCCAGCAGATCCATGGGACGGACTTCGAACACCGGGGAGCTGTTTTTT CASRSMGRTSNTGELFF
TRBJ2-7 NA NA TRBV7-2 TGTGCCAGCAGCTTAGGGCCGCGGGCCTACGAGCAGTACTTC CASSLGPRAYEQYF
TRBJ1-5 NA NA TRBV7-8 TGTGCCAGCAGCCCAAGGGTGGGTCAGCCCCAGCATTTT CASSPRVGQPQHF
TRBJ2-5 few TRBD2 TRBV7-7 TGTGCTAGCAGCCCCACTCTCGCGGGAGGGGAGACCCAGTACTTC CASSPTLAGGETQYF
TRBJ2-7 NA NA TRBV28 TGTGCCAGCCAAGAAGGCTCCTACGAGCAGTACTTC CASQEGSYEQYF
TRBJ1-6 NA NA TRBV7-2 TGTGCCAGCAGCACATACGCTCTGGCGCAGCTAGGCAATAATTCACCCCTCCACTTT CASSTYALAQLGNNSPLHF
TRBJ2-7 once TRBD1 TRBV7-2 TGTGCCAGCAGCCCCGGACAGGCTCTCGAGCAGTACTTC CASSPGQALEQYF
TRBJ2-5 few NA TRBV7-6 TGTGCCAGCAGCCGCGACCGGGAAGAGACCCAGTACTTC CASSRDREETQYF
TRBJ2-5 NA NA TRBV6-9 TGTGCCAGCAGTTACCTGGGAGGAAGGGAGACCCAGTACTTC CASSYLGGRETQYF
TRBJ2-1 NA NA TRBV11-1 TGTGCCAGCAGCTCGAGACTAGTCCCCTACAATGAGCAGTTCTTC CASSSRLVPYNEQFF
TRBJ2-4 NA TRBD2 TRBV11-2 TGTGCCAGCAGCTTAGATCTTTTAGCGGGGGGTCTAGCCAAAAACATTCAGTACTTC CASSLDLLAGGLAKNIQYF
TRBJ2-1 NA NA TRBV28 TGTGCCAGCAGGGAATCCGAGACAGAAGCTAACGAGCAGTTCTTC CASRESETEANEQFF
TRBJ2-7 few NA TRBV7-2 TGTGCCAGCAGCTTACGGCCTGAATGGGAGCAGTACTTC CASSLRPEWEQYF
TRBJ2-1 NA TRBD2 TRBV20-1 TGCAGTGCTAGAGAGCCGGGACTACACAATGAGCAGTTCTTC CSAREPGLHNEQFF
TRBJ2-3 NA TRBD2 TRBV7-4 TGTGCCTTCGGGACTAGCGGGATAGATACGCAGTATTTT CAFGTSGIDTQYF
TRBJ2-4 NA TRBD2 TRBV7-6 TGTGCCAGCAGCTTAGGGGGGGGAACCAAAAACATTCAGTACTTC CASSLGGGTKNIQYF